A single sample gave rise to the 25 T cell receptor beta chains below, sequenced in a study of T cell changes during pregnancy in multiple sclerosis. The data were produced by immunoSEQ multiplex PCR, yet TCRdb's version contains in-frame clones alone and is incomplete. Among approximately 30,000 clones listed, around 91% were seen once. Sequenced material: CD8+ T cells from peripheral blood mononuclear cells, taken in the second trimester of pregnancy. The receptors stem from a female donor in good health, enrolled as a control in a pregnancy study.

The V call is TRBV6-5, the J call TRBJ2-7; D may be TRBD1 (6 bases). The CDR3 covers 13 residues. Germline CDR1 and CDR2: MNHEY and SVGAGI. Trimming removed 2 bases at V and 2 bases at J, with 7 bases between. CDR3 region: CASSYRDTYEQYF. DNA for the CDR3: TGTGCCAGCAGTTACCGGGACACCTACGAGCAGTACTTC.

The sample holds one count of this clone. CDR3 nucleotides: TGTGCCAGCAGCTTACAAGTACAGGGAGAGTATGAAAAACTGTTTTTT. As protein: CASSLQVQGEYEKLFF. This chain uses TRBV11-2 with TRBJ1-4, with D tentatively TRBD1 (6 bases). With 2 bases removed from V and 6 bases from J, the gap between germline ends came to 16 bases. Germline V lookup: CDR1 SGHAT, CDR2 FQNNGV. This CDR3 is built from 16 residues.

This chain joins TRBV4-2 and TRBJ2-2, with TRBD1 as a possible D gene (7 bases). Between the trimmed V and J ends, which lost 1 base and 6 bases, there was a span of 12 bases. CDR1 and CDR2 (germline): LGHNA, YNFKEQ. The CDR3 has 15 residues. The DNA for the CDR3 is TGTGCCAGCAGCCAAGCGGAGGGGGCGGCCGGGGAGCTGTTTTTT. Encoded protein: CASSQAEGAAGELFF.

This chain links TRBV27 with TRBJ1-2, with TRBD1 matching 7 bases. This CDR3 comprises 13 residues. Germline values: CDR1 MNHEY, CDR2 SMNVEV (reference sequence). V lost 6 bases, J lost 8 bases, and 9 bases stayed unmatched. CDR3 coding DNA: TGTGCCAGCAGGCAAACAGGGGAGTACGGCTACACCTTC. Residues: CASRQTGEYGYTF.

V is TRBV4-2 and J is TRBJ2-1; perhaps TRBD1 as D (6 bases). CDR3 length equals 16 residues. The V gene lost 1 base and the J gene lost 6 bases, with 16 bases spanning the gap. Germline-derived CDR1 and CDR2 are LGHNA and YNFKEQ. CDR3 sequence (DNA): TGTGCCAGCAGCCAAGTTTTGGGGGCCCTGGGCAATGAGCAGTTCTTC. This codes for CASSQVLGALGNEQFF.

The V and J genes are TRBV6-5 and TRBJ2-1; 10 bases line up with TRBD2. V lost 6 bases and J lost 6; bases outside the gene matches: 8. This CDR3 is built from 15 residues. Germline V gives CDR1 MNHEY, CDR2 SVGAGI. In DNA form, the CDR3 reads TGTGCCAGCAGCCTCGCCGGGACTAGCGTCAATGAGCAGTTCTTC. The encoded protein is CASSLAGTSVNEQFF.

This sequence joins TRBV27 and TRBJ1-2, with 9 bases aligning to TRBD1. This CDR3 has 17 residues. The ends lost 5 bases at V and 0 bases at J; junction bases unmatched: 10. Germline loops: CDR1 MNHEY, CDR2 SMNVEV (reference sequence). The CDR3 DNA sequence: TGTGCCAGCAGTCCGACGGGACAGGGCCCGTCTAACTATGGCTACACCTTC. It yields the protein CASSPTGQGPSNYGYTF.

The chain recombines TRBV5-6 with TRBJ1-4; weak D call: TRBD1 (5 bases). Looked up from germline, CDR1 is SGHDT and CDR2 is YYEEEE. The CDR3 loop spans 13 amino acids. V gave up 3 bases and J gave up 4 bases, with 7 bases separating them. CDR3 in DNA: TGTGCCAGCAGCTGGGGGGATAATGAAAAACTGTTTTTT. Protein: CASSWGDNEKLFF.

The chain is built from TRBV7-9 and TRBJ2-3, with 12 bases identical to TRBD1. Germline CDR1 reads SEHNR; CDR2 reads FQNEAQ (reference sequence). The V and J ends lost 5 bases and 3 bases, in that order; junction bases with no gene match: 9. The CDR3 has 17 residues. The CDR3: CASSPEGDRGLTDTQYF. The CDR3 DNA follows: TGTGCCAGCAGCCCCGAGGGGGACAGGGGGCTTACAGATACGCAGTATTTT.

This chain links TRBV5-1 with TRBJ2-1, with 12 bases lining up with TRBD2. The length of the CDR3 is 13 residues. V dropped 5 bases and J dropped 10; count of bases not matched to a gene: 4. Germline-derived CDR1 and CDR2 are SGHRS and YFSETQ. CDR3 sequence: CASRLAGGREQFF. The CDR3 DNA reads TGCGCCAGCAGACTAGCGGGGGGTCGAGAGCAGTTCTTC.

V gene TRBV7-2 combines with J gene TRBJ1-2, with D perhaps matching TRBD1 (5 bases). Trimming cost V 1 base and J 12 bases, with 15 bases left between them. CDR3 length: 13 residues. CDR1 is SGHTA, CDR2 FQGNSA, per germline. The CDR3 DNA reads as TGTGCCAGCAGCTTAGGGGACTACATAGGGGACACCTTC. Its translation is CASSLGDYIGDTF.

The V call is TRBV7-9, the J call TRBJ2-7; no definite D call. This CDR3 spans 13 amino acids. Per the germline V gene, CDR1 is SEHNR and CDR2 is FQNEAQ (reference sequence). Trimming took 5 bases from V and 8 from J, leaving 16 bases between them. The CDR3 region is CASSPPEPRKQYF. Here the CDR3 DNA reads TGTGCCAGCAGCCCGCCTGAACCGCGGAAGCAGTACTTC.

The V gene is TRBV5-6, the J gene TRBJ1-2; 11 bases line up with TRBD1. From germline, CDR1 is SGHDT and CDR2 YYEEEE. With 5 bases clipped from V and 3 bases from J, the junction kept 3 bases outside the gene matches. The CDR3 is made up of 14 amino acids. This CDR3 is CASRGQGEDYGYTF. CDR3 sequence (DNA): TGTGCCAGCAGGGGACAGGGGGAGGACTATGGCTACACCTTC.

Here the CDR3 reads CASSYRDQETQYF. CDR3 sequence (DNA): TGTGCCAGCAGCTACAGGGACCAAGAGACCCAGTACTTC. This sequence joins TRBV7-2 and TRBJ2-5, with D possibly matching TRBD1 (6 bases). Germline CDR1 SGHTA, CDR2 FQGNSA. This CDR3 contains 13 residues. Trimming took off 4 bases at V and 0 bases at J, with 6 bases between the two ends.

The chain recombines TRBV5-5 with TRBJ1-1, with D perhaps matching TRBD1 (6 bases). The ends were cut back, 4 bases at V and 5 bases at J, with 15 bases in the middle. Germline values: CDR1 SGHKS, CDR2 YYEKEE (reference sequence). The CDR3 loop spans 14 amino acids. CDR3 residues: CASSLRGGVTEAFF. CDR3 sequence (DNA): TGTGCCAGCAGCCTGAGGGGGGGAGTGACTGAAGCTTTCTTT. Combining the CDR3 with reference TRBV5-5 and TRBJ1-1 gives the whole variable domain DAGVTQSPTHLIKTRGQQVTLRCSPISGHKSVSWYQQVLGQGPQFIFQYYEKEERGRGNFPDRFSARQFPNYSSELNVNALLLGDSALYLCASSLRGGVTEAFFGQGTRLTVV.

This chain joins TRBV2 and TRBJ2-5; maybe TRBD1 (7 bases). The CDR3 is made up of 14 amino acids. The germline V gene encodes CDR1 SNHLY and CDR2 FYNNEI. V lost 3 bases and J 4 bases, leaving 12 bases between the germline ends. CDR3 residues: CASSEWQGGETQYF. The CDR3 bases are TGTGCCAGCAGTGAGTGGCAGGGGGGAGAGACCCAGTACTTC.

The chain couples TRBV6-5 to TRBJ2-1; D might be TRBD1 (7 bases). Trimming shortened V by 8 bases and J by 6 bases, and 20 bases separated the two germline ends. Germline V gene lookup returns CDR1 MNHEY and CDR2 SVGAGI. This CDR3 is 15 amino acids long. DNA for the CDR3: TGTGCCAGCCCGGGACAGCAAGGACTACCCAATGAGCAGTTCTTC. It codes for CASPGQQGLPNEQFF.

The chain uses TRBV25-1 and TRBJ1-1, with 8 bases that match TRBD1. Germline lookup yields CDR1 MGHDK and CDR2 SYGVNS. The length of the CDR3 is 14 residues. The V segment lost 8 bases and the J segment 4 bases; nucleotides outside the gene matches: 9. This CDR3 is CASRPTGGVTEAFF. The CDR3, as DNA: TGTGCCAGCCGACCTACAGGGGGGGTCACTGAAGCTTTCTTT.

The CDR3 sequence: CASSQPTGTGELFF. CDR3 coding DNA: TGTGCCAGCAGCCAACCGACGGGGACCGGGGAGCTGTTTTTT. The chain carries TRBV4-2 and TRBJ2-2, with a weak D call TRBD2 (5 bases). The germline V gene has CDR1 LGHNA and CDR2 YNFKEQ. V was pared by 2 bases and J by 5 bases, with 9 bases between. The CDR3 loop spans 14 amino acids.

The chain is built from TRBV27 and TRBJ1-5, with D hard to call. This CDR3 region has 13 residues. CDR1 and CDR2 from the germline V gene are MNHEY and SMNVEV (reference sequence). The germline V and J ends were trimmed by 6 bases and 2 bases, with 8 bases remaining between them. Here the CDR3 reads CASRGGGNQPQHF. The DNA of the CDR3 is TGTGCCAGCAGGGGCGGGGGCAATCAGCCCCAGCATTTT.

This rearrangement joins TRBV7-9 to TRBJ1-1; 8 positions agree with TRBD1. The CDR3 has 12 amino acids. From germline, CDR1 is SEHNR and CDR2 FQNEAQ (reference sequence). V lost 5 bases and J lost 7; bases outside the gene matches: 3. The CDR3 reads CASSRTGNEAFF. CDR3 sequence (DNA): TGTGCCAGCAGCCGGACAGGGAATGAAGCTTTCTTT.

This chain links TRBV5-6 with TRBJ1-5; no firm D call. The length of the CDR3 is 13 residues. Between the trimmed V and J ends, which lost 0 bases and 5 bases, there was a span of 6 bases. Looked up from germline, CDR1 is SGHDT and CDR2 is YYEEEE. The CDR3 loop reads CASSLVGDQPQHF. For the CDR3, the DNA is TGTGCCAGCAGCTTGGTGGGAGATCAGCCCCAGCATTTT.

This rearrangement joins TRBV9 to TRBJ1-2; possibly TRBD1 for D (5 bases). V was pared by 1 base and J by 2 bases, with 12 bases between. The CDR3 runs 15 residues. Germline CDR1 SGDLS, CDR2 YYNGEE. CDR3: CASSVSQGTNYGYTF. The CDR3 DNA follows: TGTGCCAGCAGCGTATCTCAGGGCACAAACTATGGCTACACCTTC.

The table lists this clone with a few counts. V usage is TRBV7-9 and J usage is TRBJ1-5; 9 bases line up with TRBD1. The CDR3 has 15 amino acids. CDR1 and CDR2 from the germline V gene are SEHNR and FQNEAQ (reference sequence). V lost 4 bases, J lost 1 base, and 2 bases stayed unmatched. The CDR3 here is CASSSGQGSNQPQHF. The DNA of the CDR3 is TGTGCCAGCAGCTCCGGACAGGGGAGCAATCAGCCCCAGCATTTT.

The chain recombines TRBV7-9 with TRBJ1-1, with D perhaps TRBD1 (6 bases). The CDR3 runs to 15 residues. Germline V gene lookup returns CDR1 SEHNR and CDR2 FQNEAQ (reference sequence). Trimming removed 5 bases at V and 1 base at J, with 14 bases between. The CDR3 protein is CASSVMTGTNTEAFF. The CDR3 DNA is TGTGCCAGCAGCGTAATGACAGGTACGAACACTGAAGCTTTCTTT.